Given below is one T cell receptor (beta chain) in context. What it binds is unknown. This sample is drawn from a study of response to subunit inactivated influenza vaccine. Study-level results: Authors suggested seasonal influenza vaccinations each recruit few new T cells.

TCRdb recomputed calls from the RT-PCR reads with MiXCR, one row per CDR3 protein. The sample includes hundreds of thousands of distinct CDR3 sequences, 15% to 19% of them seen just once. Sequenced material: PBMCs from blood, taken 11 to 12 days after vaccination. This TCR came from a man aged 45-60 years who received an inactivated influenza vaccine.

As DNA, the CDR3 is TGCGCCAGCAGCCACGCGAGGACTAGCGGGGGGACGGAGACCCAGTACTTC. Amino acids: CASSHARTSGGTETQYF. The V call is TRBV4-3, the J call TRBJ2-5, with 14 bases lining up with TRBD2. CDR1 and CDR2 (germline): LGHNA, YSLEER. CDR3 length: 17 amino acids. The ends lost 3 bases at V and 5 bases at J; junction bases unmatched: 8.